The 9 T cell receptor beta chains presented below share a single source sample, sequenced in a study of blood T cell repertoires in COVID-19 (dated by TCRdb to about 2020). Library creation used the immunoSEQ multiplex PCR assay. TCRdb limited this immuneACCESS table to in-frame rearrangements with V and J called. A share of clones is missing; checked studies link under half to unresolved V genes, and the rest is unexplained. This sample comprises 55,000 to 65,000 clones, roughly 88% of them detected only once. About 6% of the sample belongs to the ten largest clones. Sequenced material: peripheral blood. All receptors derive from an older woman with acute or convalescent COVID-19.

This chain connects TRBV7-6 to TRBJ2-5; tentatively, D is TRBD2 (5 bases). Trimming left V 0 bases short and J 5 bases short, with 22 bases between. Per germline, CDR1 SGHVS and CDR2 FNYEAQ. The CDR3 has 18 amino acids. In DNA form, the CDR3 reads TGTGCCAGCAGCTTAGCGTTTAAGGTGCCATCAAAGCGGGAGACCCAGTACTTC. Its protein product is CASSLAFKVPSKRETQYF.

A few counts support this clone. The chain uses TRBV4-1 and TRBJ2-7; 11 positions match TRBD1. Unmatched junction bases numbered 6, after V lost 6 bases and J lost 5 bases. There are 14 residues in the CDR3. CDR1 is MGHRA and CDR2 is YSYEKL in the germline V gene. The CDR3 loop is CASRGTGGGNEQYF. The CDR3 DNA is TGCGCCAGCAGGGGGACAGGGGGAGGCAACGAGCAGTACTTC.

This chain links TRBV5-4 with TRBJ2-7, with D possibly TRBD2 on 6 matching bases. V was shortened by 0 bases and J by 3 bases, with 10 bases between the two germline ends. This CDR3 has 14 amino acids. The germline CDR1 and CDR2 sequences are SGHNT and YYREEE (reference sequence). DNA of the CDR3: TGTGCCAGCAGCTTGGGGGGGGTATTCTACGAGCAGTACTTC. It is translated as CASSLGGVFYEQYF.

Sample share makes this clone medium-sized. The CDR3 spells CASSLENSGYNEQFF. The DNA for the CDR3 is TGTGCCAGCAGCTTAGAAAACTCTGGCTACAATGAGCAGTTCTTC. The gene calls are TRBV11-2 and TRBJ2-1; D remains ambiguous. Germline loops: CDR1 SGHAT, CDR2 FQNNGV. The V and J ends lost 0 bases and 3 bases respectively, with 9 bases between them. The CDR3 runs 15 residues.

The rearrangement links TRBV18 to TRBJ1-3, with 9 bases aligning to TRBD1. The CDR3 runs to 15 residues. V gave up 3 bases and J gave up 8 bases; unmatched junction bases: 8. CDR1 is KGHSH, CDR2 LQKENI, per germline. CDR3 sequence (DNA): TGTGCCAGCTCACCCGCCGGGACAGGGTTGGACACCATATATTTT. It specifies CASSPAGTGLDTIYF.

DNA for the CDR3: TGCGCCAGCAGCGGATATAGCGGGGGGGCCAACAATGAGCAGTTCTTC. Translation gives CASSGYSGGANNEQFF. V gene TRBV5-1 combines with J gene TRBJ2-1; 11 bases fit TRBD2. V dropped 4 bases and J dropped 5; count of bases not matched to a gene: 8. Germline V gene lookup returns CDR1 SGHRS and CDR2 YFSETQ. The CDR3 spans 16 residues.

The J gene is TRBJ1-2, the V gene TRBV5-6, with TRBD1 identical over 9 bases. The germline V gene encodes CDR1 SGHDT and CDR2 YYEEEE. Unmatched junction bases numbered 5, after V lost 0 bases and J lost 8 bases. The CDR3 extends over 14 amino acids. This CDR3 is CASSLVQGAGGYTF. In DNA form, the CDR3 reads TGTGCCAGCAGCTTGGTACAGGGGGCTGGAGGCTACACCTTC.

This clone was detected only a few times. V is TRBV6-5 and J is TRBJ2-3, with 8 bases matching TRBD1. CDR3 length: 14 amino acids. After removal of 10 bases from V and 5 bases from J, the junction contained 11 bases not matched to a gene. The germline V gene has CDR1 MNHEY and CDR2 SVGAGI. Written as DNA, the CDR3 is TGTGCCACCACCTGGACAGGGCAGGGAGATACGCAGTATTTT. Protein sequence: CATTWTGQGDTQYF.

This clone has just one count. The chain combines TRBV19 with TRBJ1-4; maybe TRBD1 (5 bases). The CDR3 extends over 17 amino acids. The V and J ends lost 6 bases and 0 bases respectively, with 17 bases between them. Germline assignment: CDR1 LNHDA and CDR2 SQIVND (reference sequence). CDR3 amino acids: CASRPPGGPATNEKLFF. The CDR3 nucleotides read TGTGCCAGTAGGCCTCCCGGGGGTCCTGCAACTAATGAAAAACTGTTTTTT.